These 23 T cell receptor beta chains were sequenced from one sample in a study of shared clonotypes between healthy human individuals. Clones were sequenced by immunoSEQ multiplex PCR, and TCRdb holds only the in-frame ones, with some missing. This sample has about 590,000 clones, with over 95% found just once. Naive CD8 cells lacked CD45RO and underwent positive selection for CCR7, leaving out terminally differentiated effector memory CD45RA+ cells. Sequencing was carried out using naive CD8+ T cells sorted from blood. Every receptor here comes from a woman aged 25 to 39 in good health.

The chain joins TRBV11-2 to TRBJ1-1; perhaps TRBD1 as D (6 bases). Germline CDR1 is SGHAT and CDR2 is FQNNGV. Deletions cut 5 bases from V and 0 bases from J, with 13 bases between. This CDR3 spans 15 amino acids. In nucleotides, the CDR3 is TGTGCCAGCAGCCCGCCCGGGGGCGTGAACACTGAAGCTTTCTTT. Translation: CASSPPGGVNTEAFF. Full variable domain (outside the CDR3, taken from reference TRBV11-2 and TRBJ1-1): EAGVAQSPRYKIIEKRQSVAFWCNPISGHATLYWYQQILGQGPKLLIQFQNNGVVDDSQLPKDRFSAERLKGVDSTLKIQPAKLEDSAVYLCASSPPGGVNTEAFFGQGTRLTVV.

The chain joins TRBV25-1 to TRBJ2-3, with 8 positions matching TRBD2. V shed 3 bases, J shed 6 bases, and the junction held 8 bases outside the gene matches. The CDR3 totals 15 residues. Germline CDR1 is MGHDK and CDR2 is SYGVNS. CDR3 nucleotide sequence: TGTGCCAGCAGTGATTTAAGCGGGAGTATGGATACGCAGTATTTT. The encoded protein is CASSDLSGSMDTQYF.

As DNA, the CDR3 is TGTGCCAGCGCCGTACTAGCCGGGAATGAGCAGTTCTTC. It encodes CASAVLAGNEQFF. V and J are TRBV19 and TRBJ2-1, with D perhaps matching TRBD2 (6 bases). Trimming left V 9 bases short and J 7 bases short, with 16 bases between. The V gene's germline CDR1 is LNHDA and CDR2 SQIVND (reference sequence). This CDR3 spans 13 amino acids.

The CDR3 sequence is CASSLIGGALDEQFF. DNA for the CDR3: TGTGCCAGCAGTTTAATAGGGGGGGCGTTGGATGAGCAGTTCTTC. The rearrangement joins TRBV27 to TRBJ2-1; D perhaps matches TRBD2 (7 bases). V gave up 2 bases and J gave up 8 bases, with 16 bases separating them. This CDR3 comprises 15 residues. CDR1 and CDR2 from the germline V gene are MNHEY and SMNVEV (reference sequence).

J is TRBJ2-7 and V is TRBV2; 7 nucleotides line up with TRBD1. The germline gives CDR1 SNHLY, CDR2 FYNNEI. The CDR3 length is 14 residues. The trim removed 3 bases at V and 2 bases at J, leaving 4 bases unmatched. The CDR3 protein is CASSDFDRAYEQYF. In DNA, the CDR3 is TGTGCCAGCAGTGATTTCGACAGGGCCTACGAGCAGTACTTC. Based on the CDR3 plus reference TRBV2 and TRBJ2-7, the full variable domain is EPEVTQTPSHQVTQMGQEVILRCVPISNHLYFYWYRQILGQKVEFLVSFYNNEISEKSEIFDDQFSVERPDGSNFTLKIRSTKLEDSAMYFCASSDFDRAYEQYFGPGTRLTVT.

Concerning this clone itself: The sample contains more than one DNA sequence encoding this CDR3. The genes are TRBV27 and TRBJ2-1, with 9 bases matching TRBD2. Germline V CDR1 and CDR2: MNHEY, SMNVEV (reference sequence). CDR3 size: 14 residues. Germline trimming cut 9 bases from V and 0 bases from J; bases unmatched to any gene: 3. This chain's CDR3 is CASSGGSSYNEQFF. The CDR3 DNA is TGTGCCAGTAGCGGGGGTAGCTCCTACAATGAGCAGTTCTTC.

V usage is TRBV27 and J usage is TRBJ2-7; TRBD1 matches at 8 bases. V gave up 4 bases and J gave up 0 bases; unmatched junction bases: 8. CDR3 size: 16 residues. Germline V gene data show CDR1 as MNHEY and CDR2 as SMNVEV (reference sequence). The CDR3 region is CASSSSQGVLSYEQYF. DNA for the CDR3: TGTGCCAGCAGTTCGTCACAGGGGGTCCTCTCCTACGAGCAGTACTTC.

This chain uses TRBV2 with TRBJ1-5; D is unclear. The ends were cut back, 6 bases at V and 4 bases at J, with 10 bases in the middle. Looked up from germline, CDR1 is SNHLY and CDR2 is FYNNEI. The CDR3 runs to 13 residues. In nucleotides, the CDR3 is TGTGCCAGCAGACGGGAAGTAAATCAGCCCCAGCATTTT. Translation gives CASRREVNQPQHF.

The chain recombines TRBV4-2 with TRBJ2-3; D gene unclear. CDR3 length equals 14 residues. Per the germline V gene, CDR1 is LGHNA and CDR2 is YNFKEQ. Trimming pared 0 bases from V and 2 bases from J, leaving 6 bases between. This CDR3 is CASSQESLTDTQYF. The CDR3 DNA follows: TGTGCCAGCAGCCAAGAGTCGCTCACAGATACGCAGTATTTT.

V gene TRBV25-1 combines with J gene TRBJ2-5; maybe TRBD1 (6 bases). The DNA end favors TRBJ2-7, so the J call may be wrong. The CDR3 runs 11 residues. CDR1 and CDR2 (germline): MGHDK, SYGVNS. In nucleotides, the CDR3 is TGTGGCACTACAACAGGGAACGAGCAGTACTTC. Amino acid sequence: CGTTTGNEQYF.

This chain links TRBV6-1 with TRBJ1-3; D not certain. This CDR3 spans 14 amino acids. Germline lookup yields CDR1 MNHNS and CDR2 SASEGT. V lost 0 bases and J lost 0, with 3 bases in between. The CDR3: CASSEASSGNTIYF. In DNA, the CDR3 is TGTGCCAGCAGTGAAGCCTCCTCTGGAAACACCATATATTTT.

The J gene is TRBJ2-2, the V gene TRBV7-8, with 7 positions matching TRBD2. The CDR3 contains 15 residues. V lost 3 bases and J lost 6; bases outside the gene matches: 7. CDR1 SGHVS and CDR2 FQNEAQ come from the germline V gene. The CDR3 DNA is TGTGCCAGCAGCTTTCGAGCGGGAAGCTCCGGGGAGCTGTTTTTT. As protein: CASSFRAGSSGELFF.

This clone was seen more than once but under ten times. The sample contains more than one DNA sequence encoding this CDR3. In nucleotides, the CDR3 is TGTGCCAGTAGTACCGACAGGGGGACTGAAGCTTTCTTT. Its protein is CASSTDRGTEAFF. The chain employs TRBV19 and TRBJ1-1; 9 nucleotides match TRBD1. CDR1 LNHDA and CDR2 SQIVND come from the germline V gene (reference sequence). There are 13 residues in the CDR3. With 4 bases clipped from V and 5 bases from J, the junction kept 2 bases outside the gene matches.

V gene TRBV9 combines with J gene TRBJ2-2, with a tentative D call TRBD2 (7 bases). This CDR3 spans 14 amino acids. The V gene's germline CDR1 is SGDLS and CDR2 YYNGEE. V dropped 4 bases and J dropped 7 bases, with 14 bases sitting between them. The CDR3 DNA reads TGTGCCAGCAGCCCCAGGGGCGGGAGCGGGGAGCTGTTTTTT. Protein product: CASSPRGGSGELFF. The variable domain in full, completed from reference TRBV9 and TRBJ2-2, reads DSGVTQTPKHLITATGQRVTLRCSPRSGDLSVYWYQQSLDQGLQFLIQYYNGEERAKGNILERFSAQQFPDLHSELNLSSLELGDSALYFCASSPRGGSGELFFGEGSRLTVL.

This clone was seen only a few times. The J gene is TRBJ1-5, the V gene TRBV30; D is unclear. Trimming removed 0 bases from V and 0 bases from J, with 9 bases in between. CDR1 and CDR2 (germline): GTSNPN, SVGIG (reference sequence). The CDR3 spans 15 residues. The CDR3 is CAWSVGQLSNQPQHF. DNA for the CDR3: TGTGCCTGGAGTGTAGGGCAACTTAGCAATCAGCCCCAGCATTTT.

J is TRBJ2-5 and V is TRBV28; TRBD1 might be the D (6 bases). V was shortened by 3 bases and J by 2 bases, with 13 bases between the two germline ends. The CDR3 sequence is 15 residues long. Germline V lookup: CDR1 MDHEN, CDR2 SYDVKM. The CDR3 is CASSFPRTAQETQYF. Here the CDR3 DNA reads TGTGCCAGCAGTTTCCCTCGGACAGCTCAAGAGACCCAGTACTTC.

V and J are TRBV6-6 and TRBJ2-2; 7 bases are a match to TRBD2. The CDR3 runs to 16 residues. Germline lookup yields CDR1 MNHNY and CDR2 SVGAGI (reference sequence). J lost 6 bases, V lost 4 bases, and 11 bases had no gene match. The CDR3 reads CASSSRLATSAGELFF. CDR3 nucleotide sequence: TGTGCCAGCAGTTCGAGACTAGCCACTTCGGCCGGGGAGCTGTTTTTT.

The chain has TRBV4-1 and TRBJ2-6; D gene ambiguous. V was shortened by 1 base and J by 2 bases, with 0 bases between the two germline ends. Looked up from germline, CDR1 is MGHRA and CDR2 is YSYEKL. CDR3 length: 13 residues. This CDR3 is CASSQAGANVLTF. As DNA, the CDR3 is TGCGCCAGCAGCCAAGCTGGGGCCAACGTCCTGACTTTC.

On this clone: Other DNA sequences from this sample encode an identical CDR3 as well. The chain combines TRBV4-1 with TRBJ2-7, with 7 bases aligning to TRBD1. This CDR3 comprises 15 residues. The germline CDR1 and CDR2 sequences are MGHRA and YSYEKL. The trim removed 0 bases at V and 1 base at J, leaving 3 bases unmatched. CDR3 nucleotide sequence: TGCGCCAGCAGCCAAGATAGGACAGGTTCCTACGAGCAGTACTTC. It specifies CASSQDRTGSYEQYF.

This clone was observed a single time. The chain employs TRBV10-3 and TRBJ2-7; D remains unclear. This CDR3 is built from 12 residues. Germline V gene sequence: CDR1 ENHRY, CDR2 SYGVKD. Deletions cut 7 bases from V and 1 base from J, with 8 bases between. The CDR3 DNA reads TGTGCCATCAAGCCCAATTCCTACGAGCAGTACTTC. This gives the protein CAIKPNSYEQYF.

This clone was found once. This sample also contains other DNA sequences that code for the same CDR3. The gene calls are TRBV27 and TRBJ2-2; D uncertain. This CDR3 region has 13 residues. Germline assignment: CDR1 MNHEY and CDR2 SMNVEV (reference sequence). Trimming took 3 bases from V and 3 from J, leaving 5 bases between them. DNA of the CDR3: TGTGCCAGCAGTTTGAGAGACACCGGGGAGCTGTTTTTT. This codes for CASSLRDTGELFF.

The chain couples TRBV7-2 to TRBJ2-5; D might be TRBD2 (6 bases). Germline V gives CDR1 SGHTA, CDR2 FQGNSA. This CDR3 spans 14 amino acids. V was trimmed by 3 bases and J by 4 bases, leaving 12 bases between them. The DNA for the CDR3 is TGTGCCAGCAGCTTGCGGGGATCGGGAGAGACCCAGTACTTC. Its translation is CASSLRGSGETQYF.

The CDR3 DNA is TGTGCCAGCAGCCAAGATAGGAGGGGCCCAGCTGAAGCTTTCTTT. It is translated as CASSQDRRGPAEAFF. V usage is TRBV4-2 and J usage is TRBJ1-1, with D maybe TRBD1 (5 bases). CDR1 LGHNA and CDR2 YNFKEQ come from the germline V gene. This CDR3 region has 15 residues. V was pared by 0 bases and J by 6 bases, with 14 bases between.